The T cell receptor (beta chain) under discussion was sequenced for a study of blood T cells in healthy people across ages. Each donor gave 9 to 10 milliliters of peripheral blood. A sample-barcoded 5' primer and a J-beta primer mix were used in a second PCR of about 6 to 11 cycles. TCRdb called the 5' RACE reads again in MiXCR, with one record for every CDR3 protein. The table lists more than 1 million distinct CDR3 sequences, around 43% of them singletons. This TCR was recovered from an older woman in good health. Sequenced material: blood.

The CDR3 nucleotides read TGTGCCAGCAGCTTAGGCGGGGGGTACAGCTCATACGAGCAGTACTTC. Encoded protein: CASSLGGGYSSYEQYF. The chain has TRBV13 and TRBJ2-7; 7 nucleotides align to TRBD2. This CDR3 has 16 residues. Looked up from germline, CDR1 is PRHDT and CDR2 is FYEKMQ (reference sequence). The ends lost 0 bases at V and 4 bases at J; junction bases unmatched: 9. The full variable domain, rest sourced from reference TRBV13 and TRBJ2-7, is AAGVIQSPRHLIKEKRETATLKCYPIPRHDTVYWYQQGPGQDPQFLISFYEKMQSDKGSIPDRFSAQQFSDYHSELNMSSLELGDSALYFCASSLGGGYSSYEQYFGPGTRLTVT.